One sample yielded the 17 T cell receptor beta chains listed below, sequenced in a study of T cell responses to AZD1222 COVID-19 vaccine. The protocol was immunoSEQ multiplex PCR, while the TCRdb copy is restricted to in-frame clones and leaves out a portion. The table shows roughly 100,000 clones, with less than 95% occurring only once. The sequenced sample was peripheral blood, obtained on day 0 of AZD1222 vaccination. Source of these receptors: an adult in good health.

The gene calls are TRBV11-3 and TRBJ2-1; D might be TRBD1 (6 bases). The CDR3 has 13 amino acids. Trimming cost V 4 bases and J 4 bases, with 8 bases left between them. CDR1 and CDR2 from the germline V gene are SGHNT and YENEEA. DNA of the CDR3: TGTGCCAGCAGCTATACAGGGTACAATGAGCAGTTCTTC. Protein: CASSYTGYNEQFF.

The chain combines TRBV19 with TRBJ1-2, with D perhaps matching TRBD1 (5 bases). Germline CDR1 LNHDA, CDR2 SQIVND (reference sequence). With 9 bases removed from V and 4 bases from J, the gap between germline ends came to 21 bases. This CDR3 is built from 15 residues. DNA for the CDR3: TGTGCCAGCAGACCAAACTCACAGGTGATCTATGGCTACACCTTC. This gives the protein CASRPNSQVIYGYTF.

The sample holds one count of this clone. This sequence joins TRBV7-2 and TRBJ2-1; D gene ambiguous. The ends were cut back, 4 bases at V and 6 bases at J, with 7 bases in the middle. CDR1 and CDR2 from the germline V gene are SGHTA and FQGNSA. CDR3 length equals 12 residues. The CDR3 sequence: CASSSSRNEQFF. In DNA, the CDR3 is TGTGCCAGCAGCTCGTCTCGCAATGAGCAGTTCTTC.

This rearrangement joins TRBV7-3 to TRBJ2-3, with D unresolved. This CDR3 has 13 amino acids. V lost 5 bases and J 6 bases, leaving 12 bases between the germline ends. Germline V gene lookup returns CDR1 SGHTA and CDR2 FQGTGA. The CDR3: CASSPLSEDTQYF. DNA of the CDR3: TGTGCCAGCAGCCCGTTGTCTGAGGATACGCAGTATTTT.

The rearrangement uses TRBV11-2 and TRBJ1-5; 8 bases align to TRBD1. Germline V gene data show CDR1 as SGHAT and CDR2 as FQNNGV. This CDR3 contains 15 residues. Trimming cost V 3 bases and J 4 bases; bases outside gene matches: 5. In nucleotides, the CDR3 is TGTGCCAGCAGCTTGACAGGGGAACGGAATCAGCCCCAGCATTTT. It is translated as CASSLTGERNQPQHF. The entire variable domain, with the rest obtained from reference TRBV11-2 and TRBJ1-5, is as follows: EAGVAQSPRYKIIEKRQSVAFWCNPISGHATLYWYQQILGQGPKLLIQFQNNGVVDDSQLPKDRFSAERLKGVDSTLKIQPAKLEDSAVYLCASSLTGERNQPQHFGDGTRLSIL.

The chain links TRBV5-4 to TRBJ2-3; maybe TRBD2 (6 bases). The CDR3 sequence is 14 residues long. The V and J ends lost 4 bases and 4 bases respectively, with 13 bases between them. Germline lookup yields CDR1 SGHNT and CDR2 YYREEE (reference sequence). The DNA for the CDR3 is TGTGCCAGCAGCCCCCGAAGGGAGGCAGATACGCAGTATTTT. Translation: CASSPRREADTQYF.

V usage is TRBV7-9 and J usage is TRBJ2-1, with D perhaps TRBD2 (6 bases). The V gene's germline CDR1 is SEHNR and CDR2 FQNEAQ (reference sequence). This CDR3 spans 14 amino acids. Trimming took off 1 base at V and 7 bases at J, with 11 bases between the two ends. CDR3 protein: CASSLDAGRNEQFF. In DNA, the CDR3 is TGTGCCAGCAGCTTAGACGCGGGGCGTAATGAGCAGTTCTTC.

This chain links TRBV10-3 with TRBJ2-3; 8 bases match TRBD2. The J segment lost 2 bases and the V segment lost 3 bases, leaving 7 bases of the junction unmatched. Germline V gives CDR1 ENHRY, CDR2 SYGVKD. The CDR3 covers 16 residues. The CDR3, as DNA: TGTGCCATCAGTGACCCGACTAGCGATAACACAGATACGCAGTATTTT. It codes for CAISDPTSDNTDTQYF.

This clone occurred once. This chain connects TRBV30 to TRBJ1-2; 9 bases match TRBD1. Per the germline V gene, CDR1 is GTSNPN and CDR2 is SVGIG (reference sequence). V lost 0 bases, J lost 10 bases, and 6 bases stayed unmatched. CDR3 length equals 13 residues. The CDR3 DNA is TGTGCCTGGAGTGTGATGACAGGGGGTGTCTACACCTTC. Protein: CAWSVMTGGVYTF.

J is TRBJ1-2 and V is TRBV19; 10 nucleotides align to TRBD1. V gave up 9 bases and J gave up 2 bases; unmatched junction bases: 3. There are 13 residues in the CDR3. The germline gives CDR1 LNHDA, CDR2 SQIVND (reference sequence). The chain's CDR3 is CARGTGENYGYTF. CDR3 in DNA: TGTGCCAGAGGGACAGGGGAAAACTATGGCTACACCTTC.

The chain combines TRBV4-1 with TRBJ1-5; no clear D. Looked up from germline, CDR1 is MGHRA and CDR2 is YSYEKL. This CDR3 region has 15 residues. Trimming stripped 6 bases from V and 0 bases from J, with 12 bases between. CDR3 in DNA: TGCGCCAGCAGGGTCGGGGTGAATAGCAATCAGCCCCAGCATTTT. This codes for CASRVGVNSNQPQHF.

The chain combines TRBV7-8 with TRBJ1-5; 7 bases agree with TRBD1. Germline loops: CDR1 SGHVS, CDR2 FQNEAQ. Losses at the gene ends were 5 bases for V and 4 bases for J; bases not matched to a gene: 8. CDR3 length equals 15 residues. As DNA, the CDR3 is TGTGCCAGCAGCCCTAGGACAGGTCCAAATCAGCCCCAGCATTTT. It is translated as CASSPRTGPNQPQHF.

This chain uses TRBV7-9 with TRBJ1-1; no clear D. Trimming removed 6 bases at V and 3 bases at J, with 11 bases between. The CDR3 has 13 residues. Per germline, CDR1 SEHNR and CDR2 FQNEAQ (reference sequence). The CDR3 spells CASSRLEDTEAFF. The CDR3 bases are TGTGCCAGCAGTAGGTTAGAGGACACTGAAGCTTTCTTT. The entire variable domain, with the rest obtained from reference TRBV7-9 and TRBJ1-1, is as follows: DTGVSQNPRHKITKRGQNVTFRCDPISEHNRLYWYRQTLGQGPEFLTYFQNEAQLEKSRLLSDRFSAERPKGSFSTLEIQRTEQGDSAMYLCASSRLEDTEAFFGQGTRLTVV.

The CDR3 loop reads CASSGGRSGGSYNEQFF. CDR3 nucleotides: TGTGCCAGCAGTGGGGGACGGAGCGGGGGCTCCTACAATGAGCAGTTCTTC. The gene calls are TRBV25-1 and TRBJ2-1; 8 nucleotides line up with TRBD2. Germline V gene sequence: CDR1 MGHDK, CDR2 SYGVNS. The V gene end was trimmed by 4 bases and the J gene end by 0 bases; junction bases not matched to a gene: 8. The CDR3 loop spans 17 amino acids. Drawing the rest from reference TRBV25-1 and TRBJ2-1, the complete variable domain is EADIYQTPRYLVIGTGKKITLECSQTMGHDKMYWYQQDPGMELHLIHYSYGVNSTEKGDLSSESTVSRIRTEHFPLTLESARPSHTSQYLCASSGGRSGGSYNEQFFGPGTRLTVL.

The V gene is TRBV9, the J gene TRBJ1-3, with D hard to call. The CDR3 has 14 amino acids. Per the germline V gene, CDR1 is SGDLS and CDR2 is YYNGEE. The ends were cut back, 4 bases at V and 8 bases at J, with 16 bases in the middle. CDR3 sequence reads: CASSPSADGDTIYF. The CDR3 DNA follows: TGTGCCAGCAGCCCGAGCGCGGACGGTGACACCATATATTTT.

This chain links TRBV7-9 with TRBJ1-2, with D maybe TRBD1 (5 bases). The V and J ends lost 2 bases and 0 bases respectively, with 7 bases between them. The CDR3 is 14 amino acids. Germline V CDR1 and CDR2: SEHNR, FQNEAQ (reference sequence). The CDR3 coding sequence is TGTGCCAGCAGCTTATTAGGGGCTAACTATGGCTACACCTTC. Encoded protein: CASSLLGANYGYTF.

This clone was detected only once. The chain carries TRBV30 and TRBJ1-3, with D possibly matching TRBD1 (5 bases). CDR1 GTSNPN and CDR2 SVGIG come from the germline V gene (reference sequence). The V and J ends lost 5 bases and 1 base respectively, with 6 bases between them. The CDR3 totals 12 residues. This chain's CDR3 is CAWGGSGNTIYF. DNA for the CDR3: TGTGCCTGGGGGGGATCTGGAAACACCATATATTTT.